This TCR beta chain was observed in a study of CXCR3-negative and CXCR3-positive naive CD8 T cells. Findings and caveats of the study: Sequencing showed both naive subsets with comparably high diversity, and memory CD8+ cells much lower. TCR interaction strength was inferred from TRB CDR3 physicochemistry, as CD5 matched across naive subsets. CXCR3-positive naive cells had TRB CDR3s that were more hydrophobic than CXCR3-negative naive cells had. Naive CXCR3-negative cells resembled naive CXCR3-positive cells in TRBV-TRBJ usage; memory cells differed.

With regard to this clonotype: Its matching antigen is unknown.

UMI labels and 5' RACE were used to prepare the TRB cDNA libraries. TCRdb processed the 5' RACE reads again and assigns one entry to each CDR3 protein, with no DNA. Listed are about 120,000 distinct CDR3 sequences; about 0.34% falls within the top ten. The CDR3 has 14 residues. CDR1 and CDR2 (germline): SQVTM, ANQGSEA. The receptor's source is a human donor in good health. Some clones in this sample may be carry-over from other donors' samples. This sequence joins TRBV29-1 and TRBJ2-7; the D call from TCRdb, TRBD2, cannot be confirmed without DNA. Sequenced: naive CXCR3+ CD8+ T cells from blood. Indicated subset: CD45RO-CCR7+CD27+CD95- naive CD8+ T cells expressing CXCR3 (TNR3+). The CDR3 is CSVMGALGIYEQYF.